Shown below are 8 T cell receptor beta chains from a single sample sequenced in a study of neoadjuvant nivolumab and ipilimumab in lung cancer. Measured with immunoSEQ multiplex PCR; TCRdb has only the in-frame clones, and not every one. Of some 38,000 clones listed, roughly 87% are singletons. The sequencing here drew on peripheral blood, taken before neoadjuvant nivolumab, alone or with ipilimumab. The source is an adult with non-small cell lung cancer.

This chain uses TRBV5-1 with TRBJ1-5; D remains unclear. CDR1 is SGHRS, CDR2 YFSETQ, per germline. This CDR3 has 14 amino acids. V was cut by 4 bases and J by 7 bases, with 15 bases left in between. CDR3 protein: CASSPSGEEQPQHF. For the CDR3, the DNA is TGCGCCAGCAGCCCTTCCGGGGAAGAGCAGCCCCAGCATTTT.

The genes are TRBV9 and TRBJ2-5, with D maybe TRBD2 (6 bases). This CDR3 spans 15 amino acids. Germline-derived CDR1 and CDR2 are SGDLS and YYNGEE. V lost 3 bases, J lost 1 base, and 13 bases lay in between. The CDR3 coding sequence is TGTGCCAGCAGCGGATTAGGGACTTCCCAAGAGACCCAGTACTTC. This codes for CASSGLGTSQETQYF.

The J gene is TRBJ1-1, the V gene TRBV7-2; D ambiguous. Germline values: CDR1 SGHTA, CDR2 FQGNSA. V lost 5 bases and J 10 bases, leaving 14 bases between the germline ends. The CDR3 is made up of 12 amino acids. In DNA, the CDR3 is TGTGCCAGCAGCCTCTTGGGTTCATCAGCTTTCTTT. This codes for CASSLLGSSAFF.

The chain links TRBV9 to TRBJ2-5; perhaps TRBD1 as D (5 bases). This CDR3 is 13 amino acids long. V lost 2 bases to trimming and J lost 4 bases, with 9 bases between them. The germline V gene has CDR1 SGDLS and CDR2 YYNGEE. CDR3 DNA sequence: TGTGCCAGCAGCGTGACGCAGGGAGAGACCCAGTACTTC. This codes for CASSVTQGETQYF.

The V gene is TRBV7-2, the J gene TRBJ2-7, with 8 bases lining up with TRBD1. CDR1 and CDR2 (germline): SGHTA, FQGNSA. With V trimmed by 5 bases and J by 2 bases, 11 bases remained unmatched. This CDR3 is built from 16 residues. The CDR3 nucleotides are TGTGCCAGCAGCACACACGGACAGGGTGTCACCTACGAGCAGTACTTC. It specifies CASSTHGQGVTYEQYF. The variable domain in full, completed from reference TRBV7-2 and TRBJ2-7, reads GAGVSQSPSNKVTEKGKDVELRCDPISGHTALYWYRQSLGQGLEFLIYFQGNSAPDKSGLPSDRFSAERTGGSVSTLTIQRTQQEDSAVYLCASSTHGQGVTYEQYFGPGTRLTVT.

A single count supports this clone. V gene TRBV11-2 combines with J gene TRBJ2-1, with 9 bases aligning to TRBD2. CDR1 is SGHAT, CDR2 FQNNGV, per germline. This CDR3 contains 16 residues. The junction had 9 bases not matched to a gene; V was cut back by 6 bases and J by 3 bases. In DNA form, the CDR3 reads TGTGCCAGCAGACCGACTAGCGGCTCACACTACAATGAGCAGTTCTTC. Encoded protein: CASRPTSGSHYNEQFF. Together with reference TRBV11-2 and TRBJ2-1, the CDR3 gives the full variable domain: EAGVAQSPRYKIIEKRQSVAFWCNPISGHATLYWYQQILGQGPKLLIQFQNNGVVDDSQLPKDRFSAERLKGVDSTLKIQPAKLEDSAVYLCASRPTSGSHYNEQFFGPGTRLTVL.

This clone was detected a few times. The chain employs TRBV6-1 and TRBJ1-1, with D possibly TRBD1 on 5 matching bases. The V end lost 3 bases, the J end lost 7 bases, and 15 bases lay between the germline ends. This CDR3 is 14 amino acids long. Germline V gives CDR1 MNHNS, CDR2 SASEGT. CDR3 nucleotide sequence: TGTGCCAGCAGTGACGGGGGACCGACTCTTGAAGCTTTCTTT. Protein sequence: CASSDGGPTLEAFF.

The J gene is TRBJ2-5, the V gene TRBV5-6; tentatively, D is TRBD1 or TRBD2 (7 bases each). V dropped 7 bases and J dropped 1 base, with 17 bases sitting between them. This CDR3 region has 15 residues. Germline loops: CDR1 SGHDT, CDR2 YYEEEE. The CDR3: CASQPQGGAQETQYF. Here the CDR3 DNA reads TGTGCCAGCCAACCGCAGGGGGGGGCCCAAGAGACCCAGTACTTC.